The 19 T cell receptor beta chains below come from one sample, sequenced in a study of T-cell memory formation after mild COVID-19. TCRdb itself ran the 5' RACE reads through MiXCR, one entry per CDR3 protein. The data contain over 50,000 distinct CDR3 sequences, over 9% of them seen just once; the ten biggest clones take up over 9.5%. The source material was PBMCs or a T cell subset sorted from them (not recorded which). These receptors were taken from an adult woman who had mild COVID-19 (a few samples of this study predate the infection). Cell type and time point are not known.

CDR3 in amino acids: CSALSPGHHYEQYF. The CDR3 nucleotides are TGCAGTGCCCTATCCCCGGGACACCACTACGAGCAGTACTTC. The chain recombines TRBV20-1 with TRBJ2-7, with D possibly TRBD1 on 6 matching bases. This CDR3 has 14 residues. Germline V lookup: CDR1 DFQATT, CDR2 SNEGSKA (reference sequence). Deletions cut 6 bases from V and 3 bases from J, with 18 bases between.

In its sample, this clonotype was seen a few times. The J gene is TRBJ1-5, the V gene TRBV20-1, with unresolved D. V shed 4 bases and J shed 3 bases, with 16 bases lying between them. Germline-derived CDR1 and CDR2 are DFQATT and SNEGSKA (reference sequence). The length of the CDR3 is 15 residues. The CDR3 sequence: CSAKPTGEFNQPQHF. The CDR3 DNA follows: TGCAGTGCTAAACCAACGGGCGAATTCAATCAGCCCCAGCATTTT.

This clonotype was counted at least ten times. The chain couples TRBV7-2 to TRBJ2-3; D assignment may be TRBD1 or TRBD2 (7 bases each). The CDR3 runs to 15 residues. V gave up 0 bases and J gave up 5 bases, with 12 bases separating them. Looked up from germline, CDR1 is SGHTA and CDR2 is FQGNSA. CDR3 loop: CASSLAQGGRDTQYF. The CDR3 nucleotides are TGTGCCAGCAGCTTAGCGCAGGGGGGGCGAGATACGCAGTATTTT.

This clonotype was recorded a few times. The rearrangement uses TRBV11-2 and TRBJ2-1; 10 positions match TRBD2. Germline CDR1 is SGHAT and CDR2 is FQNNGV. V trimming: 1 base; J trimming: 3 bases; junction bases outside the gene matches: 6. This CDR3 spans 17 amino acids. The DNA of the CDR3 is TGTGCCAGCAGCTTAGCCCTAGCGGGAGTTGGCTACAATGAGCAGTTCTTC. It is translated as CASSLALAGVGYNEQFF.

This clonotype appeared a few times. V is TRBV7-6 and J is TRBJ1-2; 8 bases agree with TRBD1. CDR1 SGHVS and CDR2 FNYEAQ come from the germline V gene. This CDR3 region has 16 residues. With 5 bases clipped from V and 2 bases from J, the junction kept 10 bases outside the gene matches. This CDR3 reads CASSGADQGANYGYTF. In DNA form, the CDR3 reads TGTGCCAGCAGCGGGGCGGATCAGGGGGCAAACTATGGCTACACCTTC.

The sample holds many counts of this clonotype. The CDR3 here is CASSEPGQGARGYTF. Written as DNA, the CDR3 is TGTGCCAGCAGTGAACCGGGACAGGGGGCAAGAGGCTACACCTTC. The chain recombines TRBV6-5 with TRBJ1-2, with 12 bases lining up with TRBD1. CDR1 and CDR2 (germline): MNHEY, SVGAGI. The V segment lost 5 bases and the J segment 8 bases; nucleotides outside the gene matches: 9. This CDR3 is 15 amino acids long.

The V call is TRBV7-9, the J call TRBJ1-5; D ambiguous. The CDR3 totals 12 residues. V lost 3 bases and J 4 bases, leaving 4 bases between the germline ends. CDR1 and CDR2 (germline): SEHNR, FQNEAQ (reference sequence). DNA of the CDR3: TGTGCCAGCAGCTTTAGGAATCAGCCCCAGCATTTT. Its translation is CASSFRNQPQHF.

The sample holds many counts of this clonotype. The chain recombines TRBV10-2 with TRBJ1-1; D is ambiguous. From germline, CDR1 is WSHSY and CDR2 SAAADI. CDR3 length: 13 amino acids. Trimming took off 6 bases at V and 1 base at J, with 9 bases between the two ends. CDR3 coding DNA: TGCGCCAGCAGCGTCCTGTCGAACACTGAAGCTTTCTTT. It is translated as CASSVLSNTEAFF.

This clonotype was counted ten times or more. The chain uses TRBV29-1 and TRBJ1-1; D is unclear. Germline CDR1 reads SQVTM; CDR2 reads ANQGSEA. This CDR3 spans 15 amino acids. Trimming stripped 5 bases from V and 0 bases from J, with 16 bases between. CDR3 residues: CSVKPRLPMNTEAFF. CDR3 sequence (DNA): TGCAGCGTTAAGCCTCGTTTGCCCATGAACACTGAAGCTTTCTTT. Using reference TRBV29-1 and TRBJ1-1 for the parts outside the CDR3, the full variable domain is SAVISQKPSRDICQRGTSLTIQCQVDSQVTMMFWYRQQPGQSLTLIATANQGSEATYESGFVIDKFPISRPNLTFSTLTVSNMSPEDSSIYLCSVKPRLPMNTEAFFGQGTRLTVV.

This clonotype was observed a handful of times. V gene TRBV7-9 combines with J gene TRBJ1-1; D unresolved. V was shortened by 5 bases and J by 6 bases, with 7 bases between the two germline ends. Germline CDR1 and CDR2: SEHNR and FQNEAQ (reference sequence). The CDR3 spans 11 residues. For the CDR3, the DNA is TGTGCCAGCAGCCCATCATCTGAAGCTTTCTTT. It translates to CASSPSSEAFF.

The table lists this clonotype with many counts. The chain carries TRBV5-1 and TRBJ2-2; D is uncertain. The CDR3 consists of 18 residues. From germline, CDR1 is SGHRS and CDR2 YFSETQ. The V and J ends lost 0 bases and 0 bases respectively, with 15 bases between them. The CDR3 reads CASSLALLVATNTGELFF. The CDR3 nucleotides are TGCGCCAGCAGCTTGGCGCTCTTGGTGGCTACGAACACCGGGGAGCTGTTTTTT.

This clonotype was picked up a small number of times. The J gene is TRBJ1-1, the V gene TRBV20-1; D remains ambiguous. This CDR3 region has 10 residues. Germline V gives CDR1 DFQATT, CDR2 SNEGSKA (reference sequence). The ends were cut back, 5 bases at V and 3 bases at J, with 4 bases in the middle. This CDR3 reads CSAVHTEAFF. CDR3 coding DNA: TGCAGTGCTGTTCACACTGAAGCTTTCTTT.

The V gene is TRBV7-8, the J gene TRBJ1-5; 7 nucleotides align to TRBD1. The CDR3 sequence is 16 residues long. The germline V gene encodes CDR1 SGHVS and CDR2 FQNEAQ. The junction had 13 bases not matched to a gene; V was cut back by 5 bases and J by 6 bases. Written as DNA, the CDR3 is TGTGCCAGCAGCCGAATCGGGACAGCTAACGGTCAGCCCCAGCATTTT. Translation: CASSRIGTANGQPQHF.

This clonotype was observed a few times. V gene TRBV20-1 combines with J gene TRBJ2-1; the D call may be TRBD1 or TRBD2 (7 bases each). V lost 0 bases and J lost 10, with 16 bases in between. CDR3 length: 14 residues. CDR1 and CDR2 (germline): DFQATT, SNEGSKA (reference sequence). CDR3 protein: CSARDQGGPGEQFF. CDR3 coding DNA: TGCAGTGCTAGAGACCAGGGGGGGCCTGGGGAGCAGTTCTTC.

This clonotype was counted only a few times. The rearrangement uses TRBV12-3 or TRBV12-4 and TRBJ2-1; 7 bases are a match to TRBD2. CDR3 length equals 15 residues. V was pared by 6 bases and J by 6 bases, with 11 bases of the junction left unmatched. The CDR3 loop reads CASSPGASGINEQFF. In nucleotides, the CDR3 is TGTGCCAGCAGCCCTGGGGCTAGCGGAATCAATGAGCAGTTCTTC.

This clonotype was seen many times. A read error may account for a junction end that differs from germline. The rearrangement links TRBV7-3 to TRBJ2-2, with a tentative D call TRBD1 (6 bases). The CDR3 sequence is 18 residues long. Germline V lookup: CDR1 SGHTA, CDR2 FQGTGA. The CDR3 spells CASSLRPPGHQNAGELFF. CDR3 nucleotides: TGTGCCAGCAGCTTACGACCGCCGGGACACCAGAACGCCGGGGAGCTGTTTTTT. Variable domain in full (rest from reference TRBV7-3 and TRBJ2-2): GAGVSQTPSNKVTEKGKYVELRCDPISGHTALYWYRQSLGQGPEFLIYFQGTGAADDSGLPNDRFFAVRPEGSVSTLKIQRTERGDSAVYLCASSLRPPGHQNAGELFFGEGSRLTVL.

V gene TRBV6-2 or TRBV6-3 combines with J gene TRBJ2-5; D gene ambiguous. Germline-derived CDR1 and CDR2 are MNHEY and SVGEGT. The V end was cut by 7 bases, the J end by 4 bases, with 7 bases between. The CDR3 is made up of 11 amino acids. The CDR3 DNA is TGTGCCAGCACGTATTCAGAGACCCAGTACTTC. It is translated as CASTYSETQYF.

The table lists this clonotype with many counts. The chain combines TRBV18 with TRBJ1-1, with D possibly TRBD1 on 5 matching bases. V was pared by 3 bases and J by 1 base, with 12 bases between. The germline CDR1 and CDR2 sequences are KGHSH and LQKENI. The CDR3 covers 15 residues. CDR3 loop: CASSPTDSPNTEAFF. CDR3 bases: TGTGCCAGCTCACCCACCGACAGTCCGAACACTGAAGCTTTCTTT.

This clonotype was seen only a few times. The chain combines TRBV7-2 with TRBJ2-5, with a possible D match to TRBD2 (6 bases). The V gene lost 5 bases and the J gene lost 7 bases, with 20 bases spanning the gap. This CDR3 contains 15 residues. CDR1 is SGHTA, CDR2 FQGNSA, per germline. This chain's CDR3 is CASSGGGGVSRTQYF. DNA for the CDR3: TGTGCCAGCAGCGGGGGAGGAGGGGTAAGCCGGACCCAGTACTTC.